One T cell receptor beta chain is described in this entry. Its antigen remains undetermined. One base away there is no much larger clone; base qualities are not given. The CDR3, from cysteine to phenylalanine, totals 15 residues. Here the CDR3 DNA is all that survives: 45 bases in frame from base 1. V loses 1 base of germline sequence and J loses 5 bases, and the interval between the two ends is 14 bases. According to the germline V gene, CDR1 reads SGHTA and CDR2 reads FQGNSA. Using the deep immunoSEQ assay, multiplex PCR amplified TCR CDR3 regions from genomic DNA. Extracted genomic DNA from each cell subset was distributed evenly across all wells of several immunoSEQ 96-well plates, and each plate was treated as a replicate. For sorted subsets, 150 to 200 ng genomic DNA, equal to tens of thousands of T cell genomes, was loaded into each replicate PCR. Purified libraries were measured with a Qubit 3.0 fluorometer, size-checked on a Bioanalyzer 2100, and measured again with the KAPA Library Quantification kit. A separate single-read 150-cycle Illumina NextSeq 550 flow cell was used to sequence each immunoSEQ 96-well plate. For the original study's pipeline: Because only junctional sequences without quality scores were contained in the immunoSEQ output, filtering matching that applied to full-length reads could not be performed. To assign V/J genes and CDR3, sequences were annotated against IMGT germline references using PyIR, a Python wrapper for IgBLAST v1.9. Reads were filtered out if the reads had weak V/J assignments (E-value above 1e-6), no CDR3, stop codons, out-of-frame junctions, or ambiguous translated residues. A V3J clonotype was defined by an identical inferred V gene, J gene, and CDR3 amino acid sequence. The percentage overlap between two repertoires was calculated by dividing the number of shared unique clonotypes by the size of the smaller repertoire. RTK rarefaction, the Chao1 estimator, and Recon v2.1 estimates of unobserved clonotypes were used to assess repertoire richness. For all TCRbeta clonotypes obtained by the gDNA method from four donors, generation probabilities were computed with OLGA. TCRdb holds this immuneACCESS table with in-frame rearrangements only. Some clones are missing; in checked studies, unresolved V genes explain under half, and the rest has no known cause. V and J calls and clone size come straight from that table; D and trimming were deduced from the DNA. The sample records some 2,000,000 clones, approximately 96% of which are singletons. Of the sample, roughly 0.13% falls within the top ten clones.

The donors were healthy, HIV-negative adults with no recently reported acute infections or vaccinations. Every donor was a Caucasian adult living in Nashville, Tennessee, USA. Magnetic negative selection was used to enrich CD4+ T cells, after which naive cells were positively selected on CD45RA and the negative fraction became the memory subset. Blood was obtained by leukapheresis, after which PBMCs were separated by Ficoll-Histopaque density gradient centrifugation and cryopreserved in liquid nitrogen vapor phase. Analytical flow cytometry was used to check the purity and quantity of every magnetically sorted T cell population. Each sorted fraction had its genomic DNA isolated and then quantified by UV absorbance on a Nanodrop 2000c. The data were obtained in a study of shared clonotypes between healthy human individuals (dated by TCRdb to 2018 to 2020). At the level of the whole study: A couple of women and a few men aged 18 to 49 years were included in the cohort. For each donor, CD4 naive and CD4 memory were each given three plates, CD8 naive was given two plates, and CD8 memory was given one plate. To estimate repertoire size and how much clonotypes are shared between individuals, the study performed deep sequencing of blood TCR repertoires from roughly five healthy adults. Each donor's leukapheresis produced roughly between about 0.85 and 10 billion PBMCs. To increase sequencing depth and limit assay-specific biases, different laboratories used diverse techniques to prepare libraries and sequence TCR repertoires.

The study at large found these results: Sampling was restricted to blood, and TCR repertoires in tissues likely differ from the TCR repertoires found in blood. The genetic and exposure-history diversity represented was limited by the small number of donors. Naive subsets generally had larger estimated clonotype richness than memory subsets did. Pairwise subsampling indicated that sequencing depth was expected to affect the degree of clonotype sharing among donors. Even with the large sequencing depth, rarefaction of the sorted-subset datasets indicated that sequencing was incomplete. Approximately 4.8% of naive CD4, roughly 3.5% of naive CD8, approximately 2.2% of memory CD4, and 0.35% to 0.4% of memory CD8 clonotypes were shared across several donors. Compared with non-shared clonotypes, clonotypes shared by all four sorted-subset donors had higher generation probabilities.

The source of this sequence is a young man in good health. Specimen: naive CD4+ T cells sorted from blood. In the paper's terms, the cell subset or site label means: CD45RA+ positively selected. This sequence uses TRBV7-2 and TRBJ2-5; the D region is possibly TRBD1 or TRBD2, each matching across 5 bases. For the CDR3, the sequence is CASSLVPVEGETQYF. Here is the DNA: TGTGCCAGCAGCTTAGTGCCTGTCGAGGGGGAGACCCAGTACTTC.